Following are 19 T cell receptor beta chains from one sample sequenced in a study of blood T cell repertoires in COVID-19. Only in-frame clones appear in the TCRdb table, and some are missing; sequencing was by immunoSEQ multiplex PCR. The sample lists 150,000 to 180,000 clones, about 90% occurring once. Sequenced: peripheral blood. The source of these receptors is a man between 50 and 59 years old with acute or convalescent COVID-19.

The chain recombines TRBV15 with TRBJ2-3; the match to TRBD2 covers 9 bases. Germline CDR1 LNHNV, CDR2 YYDKDF (reference sequence). The CDR3 consists of 17 residues. V trimming: 0 bases; J trimming: 3 bases; junction bases outside the gene matches: 7. The CDR3 nucleotides are TGTGCCACCAGCAGAGATAAGGCGGGGGGGCTTACAGATACGCAGTATTTT. It translates to CATSRDKAGGLTDTQYF. The variable domain in full, with the rest retrieved from reference TRBV15 and TRBJ2-3, is DAMVIQNPRYQVTQFGKPVTLSCSQTLNHNVMYWYQQKSSQAPKLLFHYYDKDFNNEADTPDNFQSRRPNTSFCFLDIRSPGLGDTAMYLCATSRDKAGGLTDTQYFGPGTRLTVL.

The chain recombines TRBV9 with TRBJ2-3; 9 positions match TRBD1. From germline, CDR1 is SGDLS and CDR2 YYNGEE. The CDR3 runs to 15 residues. V was clipped by 7 bases and J by 3 bases; unmatched bases: 9. The CDR3 coding sequence is TGTGCCAGCGCCTTGGACAGGGGCGGGACAGATACGCAGTATTTT. It translates to CASALDRGGTDTQYF.

This sequence joins TRBV7-7 and TRBJ2-3; tentatively, D is TRBD2 (6 bases). Germline assignment: CDR1 SSHAT and CDR2 FNYEAQ (reference sequence). CDR3 length equals 16 residues. V gave up 5 bases and J gave up 0 bases, with 15 bases separating them. CDR3 nucleotides: TGTGCCAGCAGCCCAGGAGGGGAAGTGAGCACAGATACGCAGTATTTT. Translation gives CASSPGGEVSTDTQYF. Variable domain in full (rest from reference TRBV7-7 and TRBJ2-3): GAGVSQSPRYKVTKRGQDVTLRCDPISSHATLYWYQQALGQGPEFLTYFNYEAQPDKSGLPSDRFSAERPEGSISTLTIQRTEQRDSAMYRCASSPGGEVSTDTQYFGPGTRLTVL.

The chain is built from TRBV19 and TRBJ2-3; D may be TRBD2 (7 bases). This CDR3 contains 16 residues. Trimming took 2 bases from V and 5 from J, leaving 17 bases between them. Germline V lookup: CDR1 LNHDA, CDR2 SQIVND (reference sequence). The CDR3 reads CASSITRGGSRDTQYF. CDR3 nucleotides: TGTGCCAGTAGTATAACGAGGGGGGGCTCTAGAGATACGCAGTATTTT. The full variable domain, in which reference TRBV19 and TRBJ2-3 provide the parts outside the CDR3, is DGGITQSPKYLFRKEGQNVTLSCEQNLNHDAMYWYRQDPGQGLRLIYYSQIVNDFQKGDIAEGYSVSREKKESFPLTVTSAQKNPTAFYLCASSITRGGSRDTQYFGPGTRLTVL.

CDR3 in DNA: TGCGCCAGCAGCCGAGTGGCGGGAGGGCCGGGCACCGGGGAGCTGTTTTTT. It codes for CASSRVAGGPGTGELFF. J is TRBJ2-2 and V is TRBV5-1; 9 bases match TRBD2. V gave up 4 bases and J gave up 4 bases; unmatched junction bases: 11. The CDR3 has 17 residues. The germline CDR1 and CDR2 sequences are SGHRS and YFSETQ.

The chain uses TRBV5-5 and TRBJ1-2, with TRBD1 identical over 10 bases. CDR1 is SGHKS, CDR2 YYEKEE, per germline (reference sequence). The CDR3 runs to 16 residues. V dropped 4 bases and J dropped 1; count of bases not matched to a gene: 7. The CDR3 region has the DNA TGTGCCAGCAGCCCGGACAGGGGGGTTTATAACTATGGCTACACCTTC. Amino acid sequence: CASSPDRGVYNYGYTF.

V is TRBV4-1 and J is TRBJ1-4; TRBD1 matches 8 bases. The CDR3 is 15 residues long. CDR1 and CDR2 from the germline V gene are MGHRA and YSYEKL. V was clipped by 6 bases and J by 2 bases; unmatched bases: 5. Here the CDR3 reads CASRDRDRTNEKLFF. The CDR3 DNA sequence: TGCGCCAGCAGGGACAGGGATCGGACTAATGAAAAACTGTTTTTT.

The chain joins TRBV7-9 to TRBJ2-3; 14 nucleotides align to TRBD2. The germline V gene encodes CDR1 SEHNR and CDR2 FQNEAQ (reference sequence). Unmatched junction bases numbered 7, after V lost 6 bases and J lost 2 bases. There are 17 residues in the CDR3. The CDR3 DNA reads as TGTGCCAGCAGTCCAGGACTAGCGGGGGGAACCACAGATACGCAGTATTTT. Translating it yields CASSPGLAGGTTDTQYF.

V is TRBV13 and J is TRBJ1-3; D is unresolved. V lost 5 bases and J 0 bases, leaving 14 bases between the germline ends. Per germline, CDR1 PRHDT and CDR2 FYEKMQ (reference sequence). The CDR3 has 16 amino acids. CDR3 DNA sequence: TGTGCCAGCAGCCCCGTTCCCGCAGGCTCTGGAAACACCATATATTTT. Encoded protein: CASSPVPAGSGNTIYF.

V is TRBV15 and J is TRBJ2-5; possible D gene TRBD1, 6 bases. This CDR3 comprises 14 residues. The ends were cut back, 0 bases at V and 5 bases at J, with 10 bases in the middle. Germline CDR1 is LNHNV and CDR2 is YYDKDF (reference sequence). CDR3 nucleotides: TGTGCCACCAGCAGAGAACGCAGGGGCGAGACCCAGTACTTC. Translating gives CATSRERRGETQYF.

In the case of this clone: One end of the junction varies from germline; a read error may be responsible. The chain recombines TRBV5-1 with TRBJ2-1; D remains ambiguous. This CDR3 contains 13 residues. Germline values: CDR1 SGHRS, CDR2 YFSETQ. As DNA, the CDR3 is TGCGCCAGCAGATTGGACGGGTACAATGAGCAGTTCTTC. Translating gives CASRLDGYNEQFF.

This clone was recorded only once. This chain joins TRBV19 and TRBJ1-6, with 9 bases lining up with TRBD1. Germline loops: CDR1 LNHDA, CDR2 SQIVND (reference sequence). This CDR3 contains 16 residues. V shed 6 bases, J shed 8 bases, and the junction held 11 bases outside the gene matches. CDR3 amino acids: CASSPGTGLWDSPLHF. The CDR3 DNA is TGTGCCAGTAGCCCTGGGACAGGGCTTTGGGATTCACCCCTCCACTTT.

This rearrangement joins TRBV28 to TRBJ1-1, with 7 positions matching TRBD1. CDR3 length equals 15 residues. Looked up from germline, CDR1 is MDHEN and CDR2 is SYDVKM. Trimming took 4 bases from V and 1 from J; bases not matched to a gene: 6. The CDR3 sequence: CASSSSGTANTEAFF. The CDR3 DNA is TGTGCCAGCAGTTCTTCCGGGACAGCGAACACTGAAGCTTTCTTT.

This chain connects TRBV18 to TRBJ1-3; 9 bases line up with TRBD1. Unmatched junction bases numbered 5, after V lost 0 bases and J lost 2 bases. This CDR3 comprises 17 residues. Germline V gene sequence: CDR1 KGHSH, CDR2 LQKENI. In DNA form, the CDR3 reads TGTGCCAGCTCACCACCGGGGACAGGGTATACTGGAAACACCATATATTTT. This codes for CASSPPGTGYTGNTIYF.

The chain recombines TRBV18 with TRBJ2-7; possibly TRBD1 for D (6 bases). The germline V gene encodes CDR1 KGHSH and CDR2 LQKENI. V lost 8 bases to trimming and J lost 4 bases, with 12 bases between them. The CDR3 has 12 residues. The CDR3 sequence: CASTTGSYEQYF. The CDR3 region has the DNA TGTGCCAGCACCACAGGGAGTTACGAGCAGTACTTC.

This chain uses TRBV6-5 with TRBJ1-5; 7 bases align to TRBD1. With 2 bases clipped from V and 4 bases from J, the junction kept 8 bases outside the gene matches. Germline-derived CDR1 and CDR2 are MNHEY and SVGAGI. The CDR3 spans 16 residues. The CDR3 DNA reads as TGTGCCAGCAGTTACCGATGGACAGGCTCTAATCAGCCCCAGCATTTT. Its translation is CASSYRWTGSNQPQHF.

This clone turned up a few times. The gene calls are TRBV19 and TRBJ2-2, with 7 nucleotides matching TRBD1. Trimming took 5 bases from V and 3 from J; bases not matched to a gene: 9. The germline gives CDR1 LNHDA, CDR2 SQIVND (reference sequence). This CDR3 comprises 16 residues. Here the CDR3 reads CASSATTGQHTGELFF. The CDR3 nucleotides are TGTGCCAGTAGTGCGACGACGGGACAGCACACCGGGGAGCTGTTTTTT.

The V call is TRBV30, the J call TRBJ2-2, with 10 bases fitting TRBD1. V trimming: 3 bases; J trimming: 7 bases; junction bases outside the gene matches: 11. Germline-derived CDR1 and CDR2 are GTSNPN and SVGIG (reference sequence). CDR3 length equals 16 residues. The CDR3 protein is CAWRRGGTGAFGELFF. CDR3 DNA: TGTGCCTGGAGAAGGGGGGGGACAGGGGCCTTCGGGGAGCTGTTTTTT.

This chain uses TRBV5-4 with TRBJ1-1, with no clear D. The CDR3 has 13 residues. The germline V gene has CDR1 SGHNT and CDR2 YYREEE (reference sequence). V was pared by 5 bases and J by 3 bases, with 11 bases between. In DNA, the CDR3 is TGTGCCAGCAGTAGTCACCAGGACACTGAAGCTTTCTTT. Its translation is CASSSHQDTEAFF.